This entry lists 29 T cell receptor beta chains sequenced from one sample in a study of regulatory T cells in long-lasting Graves disease. Building the TCR beta libraries relied on iRepertoire HTBI primers, and CDR3 regions underwent Arm-PCR. Each CDR3 protein gets one entry after TCRdb re-called the multiplex PCR reads with MiXCR. Among approximately 250,000 distinct CDR3 sequences, about 18% were seen once, and the ten largest hold approximately 24%. As to time point: newly diagnosed GD, antithyroid drugs for less than 3 months. PBMC RNA served as the TCR library source. The sample here was peripheral blood mononuclear cells (PBMCs), taken at new diagnosis, from a patient treated with antithyroid drugs. Source of these receptors: a female donor with Graves disease.

V usage is TRBV7-9 and J usage is TRBJ2-2, with TRBD2 as a possible D gene (6 bases). Trimming cost V 5 bases and J 1 base, with 17 bases left between them. The germline V gene has CDR1 SEHNR and CDR2 FQNEAQ (reference sequence). This CDR3 contains 17 residues. CDR3 DNA: TGTGCCAGCAGCCCCCCAAGTGGTAGCGGGAACACCGGGGAGCTGTTTTTT. Translation gives CASSPPSGSGNTGELFF.

CDR3 coding DNA: TGTGCCAGCAGCGTAGAGGGGACTAGCGGGACGAACACCGGGGAGCTGTTTTTT. This gives the protein CASSVEGTSGTNTGELFF. The chain links TRBV9 to TRBJ2-2, with 13 bases identical to TRBD2. The V gene end was trimmed by 0 bases and the J gene end by 0 bases; junction bases not matched to a gene: 2. The CDR3 runs 18 residues. Germline-derived CDR1 and CDR2 are SGDLS and YYNGEE. The variable domain in full, with the rest retrieved from reference TRBV9 and TRBJ2-2, is DSGVTQTPKHLITATGQRVTLRCSPRSGDLSVYWYQQSLDQGLQFLIQYYNGEERAKGNILERFSAQQFPDLHSELNLSSLELGDSALYFCASSVEGTSGTNTGELFFGEGSRLTVL.

This clonotype was observed at least ten times. This rearrangement joins TRBV7-9 to TRBJ1-3; no definite D call. The CDR3 contains 17 residues. Between the trimmed V and J ends, which lost 4 bases and 0 bases, there was a span of 16 bases. Germline V gives CDR1 SEHNR, CDR2 FQNEAQ (reference sequence). The CDR3 reads CASSYRSSADSGNTIYF. CDR3 nucleotides: TGTGCCAGCAGCTACCGGTCCTCAGCAGACTCTGGAAACACCATATATTTT.

This clonotype was observed many times. The chain carries TRBV10-3 and TRBJ1-1; D is unresolved. V lost 0 bases, J lost 10 bases, and 12 bases lay in between. The germline gives CDR1 ENHRY, CDR2 SYGVKD. The CDR3 is 13 residues long. CDR3 amino acids: CAISESQAQGAFF. DNA of the CDR3: TGTGCCATCAGTGAGTCCCAGGCTCAAGGAGCTTTCTTT.

This clonotype showed up just a few times. The CDR3, as DNA: TGCGCCAGCAGCCCCAGGGTTGGCGGGGAGCTGTTTTTT. Encoded protein: CASSPRVGGELFF. The rearrangement joins TRBV5-1 to TRBJ2-2, with a possible D match to TRBD1 (5 bases). CDR3 length equals 13 residues. Germline CDR1 is SGHRS and CDR2 is YFSETQ. Deletions cut 4 bases from V and 7 bases from J, with 11 bases between.

The J gene is TRBJ1-3, the V gene TRBV4-1; D may be TRBD1 (5 bases). V was pared by 3 bases and J by 0 bases, with 9 bases between. The germline CDR1 and CDR2 sequences are MGHRA and YSYEKL. This CDR3 region has 15 residues. CDR3 nucleotides: TGCGCCAGCAGCCAGGGACGGGACTCTGGAAACACCATATATTTT. Translated: CASSQGRDSGNTIYF.

This clonotype was recorded many times. The chain links TRBV11-2 to TRBJ2-1; TRBD2 matches 7 bases. The V gene end was trimmed by 6 bases and the J gene end by 7 bases; junction bases not matched to a gene: 6. CDR3 length: 13 residues. Per the germline V gene, CDR1 is SGHAT and CDR2 is FQNNGV. As DNA, the CDR3 is TGTGCCAGCAGTCAACTAGCGAGGAATGAGCAGTTCTTC. Translation: CASSQLARNEQFF.

This chain joins TRBV7-9 and TRBJ2-5; TRBD1 matches 7 bases. The CDR3 length is 15 residues. With V trimmed by 7 bases and J by 3 bases, 11 bases remained unmatched. Germline V lookup: CDR1 SEHNR, CDR2 FQNEAQ (reference sequence). CDR3 DNA sequence: TGTGCCAGCATCTCCACCTCCGGGACAGAAGAGACCCAGTACTTC. It translates to CASISTSGTEETQYF.

Of note for this clonotype: The likely explanation is a read error, given a far larger clone one base away. The V call is TRBV7-2, the J call TRBJ1-1, with D possibly TRBD1 on 6 matching bases. The V gene's germline CDR1 is SGHTA and CDR2 FQGNSA. CDR3 length: 12 residues. V lost 5 bases, J lost 5 bases, and 9 bases lay in between. The CDR3 reads CASSDDRTEAFF. The CDR3 DNA reads as TGTGCCAGCAGCGACGACAGGACTGAAGCTTTCTTT.

This clonotype was observed many times. The genes are TRBV25-1 and TRBJ1-1; 7 nucleotides match TRBD1. The germline V gene has CDR1 MGHDK and CDR2 SYGVNS. V was pared by 4 bases and J by 1 base, with 3 bases of the junction left unmatched. This CDR3 has 14 amino acids. The CDR3 region has the DNA TGTGCCAGCAGTGTAGGGGGCTCGAACACTGAAGCTTTCTTT. It codes for CASSVGGSNTEAFF.

This clonotype was recorded at least ten times. CDR3 residues: CASSLASGETQYF. Here the CDR3 DNA reads TGTGCCAGCAGCTTAGCTAGCGGGGAGACCCAGTACTTC. The chain employs TRBV7-2 and TRBJ2-5; TRBD2 matches at 7 bases. The CDR3 covers 13 residues. Losses at the gene ends were 0 bases for V and 5 bases for J; bases not matched to a gene: 0. CDR1 and CDR2 from the germline V gene are SGHTA and FQGNSA.

In its sample, this clonotype was seen many times. This chain connects TRBV10-3 to TRBJ2-7; D is ambiguous. The CDR3 has 12 amino acids. Germline values: CDR1 ENHRY, CDR2 SYGVKD. Trimming took 10 bases from V and 4 from J, leaving 14 bases between them. The CDR3 DNA reads as TGTGCCACCAAGCCGGACGGATACGAGCAGTACTTC. This translates into CATKPDGYEQYF.

V is TRBV3-1 and J is TRBJ2-7; 11 bases match TRBD1. The CDR3 sequence is 15 residues long. Losses at the gene ends were 2 bases for V and 3 bases for J; bases not matched to a gene: 3. Looked up from germline, CDR1 is LGHDT and CDR2 is YNNKEL (reference sequence). The CDR3 reads CASSQRTGGGYEQYF. The CDR3 nucleotides read TGTGCCAGCAGCCAACGGACAGGGGGCGGCTACGAGCAGTACTTC.

The V gene is TRBV24-1, the J gene TRBJ2-1, with 10 bases lining up with TRBD2. V shed 1 base, J shed 7 bases, and the junction held 6 bases outside the gene matches. The CDR3 contains 16 residues. Germline-derived CDR1 and CDR2 are KGHDR and SFDVKD. CDR3 residues: CATSDLSGRALNEQFF. In DNA, the CDR3 is TGTGCCACCAGTGATTTAAGCGGGAGGGCCCTTAATGAGCAGTTCTTC.

As regards this clonotype: A single base is all that separates this from a far larger clone, so a read error is likely. The chain combines TRBV12-3 or TRBV12-4 with TRBJ2-3; D is possibly TRBD1 (5 bases). This CDR3 has 13 amino acids. Trimming removed 6 bases from V and 9 bases from J, with 16 bases in between. The DNA of the CDR3 is TGTGCCAGCAGCCGCCGGACACATGACACGCAGTATTTT. Protein sequence: CASSRRTHDTQYF.

This clonotype was observed a few times. This clone may be a read error of a much larger clone one base away. The V gene is TRBV5-1, the J gene TRBJ1-1; the D is unclear. The germline gives CDR1 SGHRS, CDR2 YFSETQ. This CDR3 contains 12 residues. V lost 3 bases to trimming and J lost 8 bases, with 11 bases between them. The chain's CDR3 is CASSSGWGEAFF. CDR3 DNA: TGCGCCAGCAGCTCGGGTTGGGGAGAAGCTTTCTTT.

V is TRBV9 and J is TRBJ2-5, with D perhaps matching TRBD2 (6 bases). The J call may be wrong; the DNA end is better matched by TRBJ2-1. Germline V gene data show CDR1 as SGDLS and CDR2 as YYNGEE. This CDR3 contains 12 residues. The CDR3 nucleotides are TGTGCCAGCAGGGGGGGAGACAATGAGCAGTTCTTC. Translating it yields CASRGGDNEQFF.

This clonotype was seen ten or more times. The J gene is TRBJ2-5, the V gene TRBV3-1; a weak D match, TRBD2 (5 bases). Germline V CDR1 and CDR2: LGHDT, YNNKEL (reference sequence). Trimming shortened V by 6 bases and J by 0 bases, and 11 bases separated the two germline ends. This CDR3 has 14 amino acids. The CDR3 loop is CASRREEDQETQYF. CDR3 sequence (DNA): TGTGCCAGCAGACGAGAGGAGGACCAAGAGACCCAGTACTTC.

This clonotype showed up many times. The rearrangement links TRBV20-1 to TRBJ1-2; D is perhaps TRBD1 (6 bases). The germline V and J ends were trimmed by 5 bases and 13 bases, with 11 bases remaining between them. Germline CDR1 DFQATT, CDR2 SNEGSKA (reference sequence). The CDR3 is 9 residues long. The CDR3 DNA is TGCAGTGCTGGGACACCTGCCACCTTC. This translates into CSAGTPATF.

This clonotype was recorded many times. The V gene is TRBV12-3 or TRBV12-4, the J gene TRBJ2-3; possibly TRBD2 for D (5 bases). TRBJ2-5 explains the end of the DNA better; the J call may be wrong. The length of the CDR3 is 14 residues. CDR3 protein: CASSRGSTAETQYF. CDR3 sequence (DNA): TGTGCCAGCAGCCGAGGGAGCACAGCAGAGACCCAGTACTTC.

This clonotype has ten or more counts. V is TRBV19 and J is TRBJ2-2, with 8 bases identical to TRBD2. Germline V gives CDR1 LNHDA, CDR2 SQIVND (reference sequence). The CDR3 contains 15 residues. The V gene end was trimmed by 10 bases and the J gene end by 3 bases; junction bases not matched to a gene: 10. The CDR3 reads CATRAGDLDTGELFF. CDR3 DNA sequence: TGTGCCACCCGAGCGGGAGATTTGGACACCGGGGAGCTGTTTTTT.

On this clonotype itself: With only one base between it and a far larger clone, this is likely a read error. The chain couples TRBV11-1 to TRBJ2-6; D unclear. This CDR3 spans 15 amino acids. The V gene's germline CDR1 is SGHAT and CDR2 FQDESV (reference sequence). The germline V and J ends were trimmed by 5 bases and 0 bases, with 8 bases remaining between them. The CDR3 loop reads CASSTRPSGANVLTF. The CDR3 DNA follows: TGTGCCAGCAGCACGCGTCCCTCTGGGGCCAACGTCCTGACTTTC.

For this clonotype: The likely explanation is a read error, given a far larger clone one base away. The gene calls are TRBV11-2 and TRBJ2-1, with 9 nucleotides matching TRBD2. The CDR3 extends over 16 amino acids. The V gene's germline CDR1 is SGHAT and CDR2 FQNNGV. The CDR3 DNA reads TGTGCCAGCAGCTTAGGCGTAGCGGGGGCCTACAATGGGCAGTTCTTC. Its translation is CASSLGVAGAYNGQFF.

This clonotype came up many times. This chain connects TRBV7-2 to TRBJ1-1; D gene uncertain. CDR1 and CDR2 from the germline V gene are SGHTA and FQGNSA. With 0 bases removed from V and 1 base from J, the gap between germline ends came to 3 bases. The CDR3 has 13 amino acids. The CDR3 loop reads CASSLARNTEAFF. CDR3 bases: TGTGCCAGCAGCTTAGCTAGGAACACTGAAGCTTTCTTT.

This clonotype was detected ten times or more. The chain joins TRBV29-1 to TRBJ2-2; 9 bases align to TRBD2. Looked up from germline, CDR1 is SQVTM and CDR2 is ANQGSEA. This CDR3 comprises 14 residues. Germline trimming cut 4 bases from V and 5 bases from J; bases unmatched to any gene: 5. The CDR3 loop reads CSVGASGNTGELFF. The CDR3, as DNA: TGCAGCGTTGGAGCTAGCGGGAATACCGGGGAGCTGTTTTTT.

Concerning this clonotype: The likely explanation is a read error, given a far larger clone one base away. The CDR3 DNA follows: TGTGCCAGCAGTGACGGGTGGACCGGGGAGCTGTTTTTT. Protein product: CASSDGWTGELFF. V gene TRBV27 combines with J gene TRBJ2-2; D remains unclear. The CDR3 is made up of 13 amino acids. V was pared by 5 bases and J by 5 bases, with 9 bases between. Per germline, CDR1 MNHEY and CDR2 SMNVEV (reference sequence).

In its sample, this clonotype was seen many times. The gene calls are TRBV18 and TRBJ1-4, with 10 bases matching TRBD1. CDR1 and CDR2 (germline): KGHSH, LQKENI. This CDR3 comprises 15 residues. J lost 11 bases, V lost 3 bases, and 9 bases had no gene match. The CDR3 DNA is TGTGCCAGCTCACCGCCGGGACAGGGGATTATCAAACTGTTTTTT. Translation gives CASSPPGQGIIKLFF.

This clonotype appeared a few times. This chain uses TRBV18 with TRBJ1-1; D unclear. The CDR3 runs to 14 residues. CDR1 and CDR2 (germline): KGHSH, LQKENI. Trimming stripped 3 bases from V and 3 bases from J, with 11 bases between. This CDR3 reads CASSPFQDHTEAFF. The CDR3 bases are TGTGCCAGCTCACCGTTCCAGGACCACACTGAAGCTTTCTTT.

This clonotype was detected once. It may be a read error: a sequence one base away is much more abundant. V gene TRBV6-2 or TRBV6-3 combines with J gene TRBJ2-1, with 9 bases identical to TRBD1. Looked up from germline, CDR1 is MNHEY and CDR2 is SVGEGT. The CDR3 extends over 15 amino acids. The CDR3: CASSRDRVGYNEQLF. The CDR3, as DNA: TGTGCCAGCAGCCGGGACAGGGTGGGCTACAATGAGCAGCTCTTC.